This T cell receptor beta chain stems from a study of CD8 T cells in ankylosing spondylitis. Study-level points and caveats: Seemingly distinctive of ankylosing spondylitis blood was a TCR beta motif formed by eight highly homologous variants.

V was trimmed by 0 bases and J by 8 bases, leaving 12 bases between them. This CDR3 has 14 amino acids. Germline-derived CDR1 and CDR2 are SGHRS and YFSETQ. Ten or more counts support this clonotype. The antigen is not known. A quantitative 5'-RACE method, one with molecular barcodes, was used to make TCR beta libraries. In TCRdb, the 5' RACE reads were re-called with MiXCR into one record per CDR3 protein. The table shows 500,000 or so distinct CDR3 sequences, with 5.3% occurring only once. Sequences were obtained from blood, either unsorted or a sorted T cell fraction (not recorded which). The rearrangement joins TRBV5-1 to TRBJ2-1, with D perhaps TRBD1 (5 bases). This TCR derives from a male donor with ankylosing spondylitis. The DNA of the CDR3 is TGCGCCAGCAGCTTGGGTCCTATAGGGGATGAGCAGTTCTTC. This translates into CASSLGPIGDEQFF. Together with reference TRBV5-1 and TRBJ2-1, the CDR3 gives the full variable domain: KAGVTQTPRYLIKTRGQQVTLSCSPISGHRSVSWYQQTPGQGLQFLFEYFSETQRNKGNFPGRFSGRQFSNSRSEMNVSTLELGDSALYLCASSLGPIGDEQFFGPGTRLTVL.